These 20 T cell receptor beta chains were sequenced from one sample in a study of response to subunit inactivated influenza vaccine. MiXCR was run by TCRdb on the RT-PCR reads, yielding one entry per CDR3 protein. Seen here are 400,000 to 650,000 distinct CDR3 sequences, approximately 6.9% observed once, and the top ten hold roughly 14%. Sequenced here: PBMCs from blood, sampled around 25 months after vaccination. The receptors stem from a man between 50 and 69 years old who received an inactivated influenza vaccine.

This clonotype was observed many times. The chain combines TRBV24-1 with TRBJ2-3, with 10 bases that match TRBD2. Looked up from germline, CDR1 is KGHDR and CDR2 is SFDVKD. Trimming at V came to 4 bases and at J to 3 bases, leaving 6 bases not matched to a gene. The CDR3 is 16 residues long. CDR3 DNA sequence: TGTGCCACCAGTGAGACCGGGACTAGCGCTACAGATACGCAGTATTTT. Its protein product is CATSETGTSATDTQYF.

This clonotype was seen many times. This chain joins TRBV12-5 and TRBJ1-6; D gene ambiguous. The V and J ends lost 5 bases and 1 base respectively, with 15 bases between them. The CDR3 covers 17 residues. The V gene's germline CDR1 is LGHNT and CDR2 FRNRAP. This CDR3 reads CASGGMDHLSYNSPLHF. For the CDR3, the DNA is TGTGCTAGTGGTGGAATGGACCATCTTTCCTATAATTCACCCCTCCACTTT.

The chain combines TRBV3-1 with TRBJ2-3, with 8 nucleotides matching TRBD2. V was pared by 2 bases and J by 5 bases, with 6 bases of the junction left unmatched. This CDR3 spans 15 amino acids. Germline CDR1 LGHDT, CDR2 YNNKEL (reference sequence). CDR3 region: CASSQTGLGRDTQYF. The CDR3 DNA reads TGTGCCAGCAGCCAAACGGGACTAGGACGAGATACGCAGTATTTT.

This clonotype appeared many times. V gene TRBV29-1 combines with J gene TRBJ1-3; D might be TRBD1 (6 bases). In germline, CDR1 is SQVTM, CDR2 ANQGSEA. V was clipped by 1 base and J by 2 bases, with 12 bases between them. The CDR3 spans 15 residues. The CDR3 nucleotides read TGCAGCGTTGAAGCGTCAGGGGCGGCTGGAAACACCATATATTTT. Its translation: CSVEASGAAGNTIYF.

This clonotype has a count of ten or more. The chain employs TRBV7-8 and TRBJ2-3; TRBD1 is a possible D gene (7 bases). Germline values: CDR1 SGHVS, CDR2 FQNEAQ. There are 14 residues in the CDR3. V was pared by 0 bases and J by 6 bases, with 10 bases between. The CDR3 region has the DNA TGTGCCAGCAGCTTAGCGGCAGGGGGGGATACGCAGTATTTT. Protein: CASSLAAGGDTQYF.

In its sample, this clonotype was seen a few times. CDR3 amino acids: CASSLDRGLTGYTF. The CDR3 nucleotides read TGTGCCAGCAGTCTGGACAGGGGTTTAACTGGCTACACCTTC. The chain links TRBV27 to TRBJ1-2; 9 bases line up with TRBD1. J lost 7 bases, V lost 5 bases, and 8 bases had no gene match. Germline lookup yields CDR1 MNHEY and CDR2 SMNVEV (reference sequence). This CDR3 is built from 14 residues.

In its sample, this clonotype was seen a few times. V and J are TRBV18 and TRBJ1-3; 7 positions agree with TRBD1. V dropped 6 bases and J dropped 8; count of bases not matched to a gene: 4. This CDR3 contains 12 residues. CDR1 is KGHSH and CDR2 is LQKENI in the germline V gene. The CDR3 DNA reads as TGTGCCAGCTCCCCCACAGGGGACACCATATATTTT. Amino acids: CASSPTGDTIYF.

This clonotype was seen only a few times. CDR3 loop: CSARDARSGANVLTF. As DNA, the CDR3 is TGCAGTGCTAGAGATGCCCGGTCCGGGGCCAACGTCCTGACTTTC. The rearrangement joins TRBV20-1 to TRBJ2-6; D is ambiguous. The CDR3 totals 15 residues. The V end was cut by 0 bases, the J end by 4 bases, with 10 bases between. From germline, CDR1 is DFQATT and CDR2 SNEGSKA (reference sequence).

In DNA form, the CDR3 reads TGCGCCAGCAGCCAAGATCAGGTGCACAACAGTGAGCAGTTCTTC. It yields the protein CASSQDQVHNSEQFF. The chain recombines TRBV4-1 with TRBJ2-1; unclear D gene. Germline values: CDR1 MGHRA, CDR2 YSYEKL. V was clipped by 0 bases and J by 9 bases, with 15 bases between them. This CDR3 has 15 amino acids.

This clonotype was seen a handful of times. The chain has TRBV12-3 or TRBV12-4 and TRBJ2-1; 7 positions match TRBD2. The junction had 6 bases not matched to a gene; V was cut back by 3 bases and J by 7 bases. CDR3 size: 14 residues. CDR3 in DNA: TGTGCCAGCAGTTTGGTCCTAGCGGCTAATGAGCAGTTCTTC. This encodes CASSLVLAANEQFF.

This clonotype was found many times. The chain uses TRBV18 and TRBJ1-1; unclear D gene. This CDR3 spans 14 amino acids. The germline V gene has CDR1 KGHSH and CDR2 LQKENI. Trimming stripped 3 bases from V and 6 bases from J, with 14 bases between. CDR3 in amino acids: CASSPADLTPEAFF. CDR3 coding DNA: TGTGCCAGCTCACCTGCGGACTTAACCCCTGAAGCTTTCTTT. The variable domain in full, completed from reference TRBV18 and TRBJ1-1, reads NAGVMQNPRHLVRRRGQEARLRCSPMKGHSHVYWYRQLPEEGLKFMVYLQKENIIDESGMPKERFSAEFPKEGPSILRIQQVVRGDSAAYFCASSPADLTPEAFFGQGTRLTVV.

This clonotype has at least ten counts. The CDR3 region has the DNA TGTGCCAGCAGTTCCGGGTCCGCGAAAAACATTCAGTACTTC. This translates into CASSSGSAKNIQYF. This chain uses TRBV28 with TRBJ2-4; D call uncertain. V lost 4 bases to trimming and J lost 4 bases, with 11 bases between them. Germline V gene lookup returns CDR1 MDHEN and CDR2 SYDVKM. The CDR3 is made up of 14 amino acids. The complete variable domain, with remaining parts taken from reference TRBV28 and TRBJ2-4, reads DVKVTQSSRYLVKRTGEKVFLECVQDMDHENMFWYRQDPGLGLRLIYFSYDVKMKEKGDIPEGYSVSREKKERFSLILESASTNQTSMYLCASSSGSAKNIQYFGAGTRLSVL.

The sample holds a few counts of this clonotype. V usage is TRBV3-1 and J usage is TRBJ2-5; 7 nucleotides match TRBD1. V lost 3 bases to trimming and J lost 0 bases; unmatched junction nucleotides: 7. CDR1 LGHDT and CDR2 YNNKEL come from the germline V gene (reference sequence). This CDR3 comprises 16 residues. The CDR3 nucleotides read TGTGCCAGCAGCCAGGGAGACAGGGTGTACCAAGAGACCCAGTACTTC. Translation: CASSQGDRVYQETQYF.

Only a few counts were recorded for this clonotype. The rearrangement joins TRBV18 to TRBJ1-1, with 8 bases that match TRBD1. The J segment lost 1 base and the V segment lost 4 bases, leaving 5 bases of the junction unmatched. CDR1 is KGHSH and CDR2 is LQKENI in the germline V gene. The CDR3 spans 15 residues. The CDR3 DNA follows: TGTGCCAGCTCACAAACCGGGACAGGGAACACTGAAGCTTTCTTT. Protein product: CASSQTGTGNTEAFF.

This clonotype has a handful of counts. The chain joins TRBV6-1 to TRBJ2-3, with TRBD1 as a possible D gene (7 bases). CDR3 length: 14 residues. Trimming cost V 8 bases and J 6 bases, with 18 bases left between them. Germline V CDR1 and CDR2: MNHNS, SASEGT. CDR3 in amino acids: CASRRGPMSDTQYF. DNA for the CDR3: TGTGCCAGCCGGAGGGGGCCCATGAGTGATACGCAGTATTTT.

The V and J genes are TRBV20-1 and TRBJ2-3; maybe TRBD2 (6 bases). The V gene's germline CDR1 is DFQATT and CDR2 SNEGSKA (reference sequence). The length of the CDR3 is 13 residues. CDR3 protein: CALASGSTDTQYF. The CDR3 DNA follows: TGCGCCCTGGCCAGCGGGAGCACAGATACGCAGTATTTT.

The chain combines TRBV2 with TRBJ2-1; 7 nucleotides line up with TRBD1. The trim removed 0 bases at V and 9 bases at J, leaving 23 bases unmatched. The CDR3 consists of 20 residues. Germline assignment: CDR1 SNHLY and CDR2 FYNNEI. This chain's CDR3 is CASSEAHALTGAGEGSEQFF. The CDR3 nucleotides read TGTGCCAGCAGTGAAGCGCATGCCTTAACAGGGGCCGGAGAGGGGAGTGAGCAGTTCTTC.

This clonotype has more than one count but fewer than ten. The chain employs TRBV5-1 and TRBJ2-2; 14 nucleotides align to TRBD2. This CDR3 has 16 residues. Per the germline V gene, CDR1 is SGHRS and CDR2 is YFSETQ. V was clipped by 4 bases and J by 6 bases; unmatched bases: 5. The CDR3 loop is CASSKTSGGAAGELFF. The CDR3 DNA reads as TGCGCCAGCAGCAAGACTAGCGGGGGGGCCGCCGGGGAGCTGTTTTTT.

This clonotype was recorded at least ten times. The chain joins TRBV12-3 or TRBV12-4 to TRBJ2-3; 7 bases are shared with TRBD2. The CDR3 has 13 amino acids. Germline trimming cut 2 bases from V and 8 bases from J; bases unmatched to any gene: 4. CDR3 region: CASSLLGRGTQYF. For the CDR3, the DNA is TGTGCCAGCAGTTTATTGGGGAGGGGTACGCAGTATTTT.

The table lists this clonotype with many counts. This rearrangement joins TRBV28 to TRBJ2-5, with D possibly TRBD2 on 5 matching bases. With 4 bases removed from V and 4 bases from J, the gap between germline ends came to 16 bases. Germline loops: CDR1 MDHEN, CDR2 SYDVKM. CDR3 length equals 15 residues. The CDR3 DNA is TGTGCCAGCAGTTCGCCCAGCTCTGGGAGAGAGACCCAGTACTTC. The encoded protein is CASSSPSSGRETQYF.